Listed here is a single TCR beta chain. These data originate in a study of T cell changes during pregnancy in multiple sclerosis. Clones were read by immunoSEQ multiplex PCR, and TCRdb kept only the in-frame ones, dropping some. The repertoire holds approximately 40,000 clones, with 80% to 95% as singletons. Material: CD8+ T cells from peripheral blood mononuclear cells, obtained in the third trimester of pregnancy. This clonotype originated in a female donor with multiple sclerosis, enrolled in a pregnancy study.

The CDR3 DNA reads TGTGCCAGCAGCCACCGCCTAGCGACCTACGAGCAGTACTTC. This gives the protein CASSHRLATYEQYF. The chain employs TRBV7-2 and TRBJ2-7; a weak D match, TRBD2 (6 bases). V lost 5 bases and J 2 bases, leaving 13 bases between the germline ends. Germline CDR1 and CDR2: SGHTA and FQGNSA. The CDR3 sequence is 14 residues long. Drawing the rest from reference TRBV7-2 and TRBJ2-7, the complete variable domain is GAGVSQSPSNKVTEKGKDVELRCDPISGHTALYWYRQSLGQGLEFLIYFQGNSAPDKSGLPSDRFSAERTGGSVSTLTIQRTQQEDSAVYLCASSHRLATYEQYFGPGTRLTVT.